This TCR beta chain was obtained from a study of shared clonotypes between healthy human individuals. General observations from the study: Sorted-subset samples were not fully sequenced, rarefaction indicated.

Naive CD8 cells were CD45RO-negative, positively selected for CCR7, excluding terminally differentiated effector memory CD45RA+ cells. In the case of this clone: The antigen is not known.

Deep was the level at which the assay was run. Original processing methods: Without quality scores, immunoSEQ junctional reads could not be filtered like full-length reads. Sequencing was performed with immunoSEQ multiplex PCR; in TCRdb, only in-frame clones are kept and a portion is missing. V and J calls and clone size are as listed in that table; D and trimming were resolved from the DNA. The sample includes millions of clones, roughly 91% of them seen just once. V was clipped by 7 bases and J by 0 bases, with 19 bases between them. The CDR3 runs to 16 residues. Germline CDR1 MNHEY, CDR2 SMNVEV (reference sequence).

The chain joins TRBV27 to TRBJ2-7; the D gene could be TRBD1 or TRBD2 (5 bases each). The sequenced sample consisted of naive CD8+ T cells from PBMCs. The sequence was obtained from a man aged 18 to 30 in good health. Some clones in this sample may be carry-over from other donors' samples. The CDR3 DNA sequence: TGTGCCAGCAACCCGGGACGGAGAACGGGCTCCTACGAGCAGTACTTC. It codes for CASNPGRRTGSYEQYF.